This TCR beta chain was recovered during a study of shared clonotypes between healthy human individuals. The overall study: Aged between 18 and 49, the donors were a couple of women and three men.

Germline CDR1 SGHRS, CDR2 YFSETQ. This CDR3 is built from 16 residues. Trimming removed 1 base from V and 0 bases from J, with 14 bases in between. The assay ran at deep level. Sequencing was performed with immunoSEQ multiplex PCR; in TCRdb, only in-frame clones are kept and a portion is missing. The sample yields a few million clones, about 92% seen once. For this clone: Its specificity is unknown.

Whole-study findings and limits: Generally, naive subsets (rather than memory subsets) showed larger estimated richness. In contrast to clonotypes shared by all four donors, non-shared clonotypes had lower generation probabilities.

The sample consisted of naive CD4+ T cells sorted from blood. Subset in this sample: CD45RA+ positively selected. The chain combines TRBV5-1 with TRBJ2-7; perhaps TRBD2 as D (5 bases). This clonotype was sampled from a man aged 18 to 29 in good health. As DNA, the CDR3 is TGCGCCAGCAGCTTGTTGGGCGGGCAGAGCTCCTACGAGCAGTACTTC. Translated, it gives CASSLLGGQSSYEQYF. Variable domain in full (rest from reference TRBV5-1 and TRBJ2-7): KAGVTQTPRYLIKTRGQQVTLSCSPISGHRSVSWYQQTPGQGLQFLFEYFSETQRNKGNFPGRFSGRQFSNSRSEMNVSTLELGDSALYLCASSLLGGQSSYEQYFGPGTRLTVT.